The next 8 T cell receptor beta chains were all read from a single sample in a study of T-cell memory formation after mild COVID-19. Using its own MiXCR run on the 5' RACE reads, TCRdb lists one record per CDR3 protein. The top ten hold 20% to 25% of the sample, which has nearly 350,000 distinct CDR3 sequences, roughly 13% seen once. The sequencing input was PBMCs or a T cell subset sorted from them (not recorded which). The receptor source for this set is a man younger than 35 who had mild COVID-19 (a few samples of this study predate the infection). Cell type and time point are not known.

This CDR3 reads CSVEIAGQSNSYEQYF. The CDR3 coding sequence is TGCAGCGTTGAAATAGCTGGACAGTCGAACTCCTACGAGCAGTACTTC. The rearrangement links TRBV29-1 to TRBJ2-7; weak D call: TRBD1 (6 bases). Trimming took 2 bases from V and 0 from J, leaving 17 bases between them. The germline CDR1 and CDR2 sequences are SQVTM and ANQGSEA. The CDR3 totals 16 residues.

V and J are TRBV12-3 or TRBV12-4 and TRBJ2-4, with D maybe TRBD2 (7 bases). The V end was cut by 3 bases, the J end by 6 bases, with 15 bases between. CDR3 length equals 15 residues. In DNA form, the CDR3 reads TGTGCCAGCAGTTTGGGGGGGCCCCCGGGAAACATTCAGTACTTC. Amino acid sequence: CASSLGGPPGNIQYF.

This clonotype was observed a handful of times. This rearrangement joins TRBV20-1 to TRBJ2-5, with 8 nucleotides matching TRBD2. CDR3 length equals 16 residues. J lost 4 bases, V lost 1 base, and 11 bases had no gene match. Germline V lookup: CDR1 DFQATT, CDR2 SNEGSKA (reference sequence). The CDR3 region has the DNA TGCAGTGCTAGAGCCCTTGTGGCGGGGGGCCGAGAGACCCAGTACTTC. Translation gives CSARALVAGGRETQYF.

This clonotype showed up many times. The chain uses TRBV7-9 and TRBJ2-1; 9 nucleotides align to TRBD2. J lost 10 bases, V lost 5 bases, and 0 bases had no gene match. The CDR3 covers 11 residues. Germline CDR1 is SEHNR and CDR2 is FQNEAQ (reference sequence). CDR3 residues: CASSAGGEQFF. The CDR3, as DNA: TGTGCCAGCAGCGCGGGAGGGGAGCAGTTCTTC.

The rearrangement joins TRBV10-3 to TRBJ2-1, with 14 bases lining up with TRBD2. Per the germline V gene, CDR1 is ENHRY and CDR2 is SYGVKD. The CDR3 is 14 amino acids. V trimming: 10 bases; J trimming: 10 bases; junction bases outside the gene matches: 9. The CDR3 sequence is CATLTSGGAGEQFF. The CDR3 nucleotides are TGTGCCACCCTGACTAGCGGGGGGGCAGGAGAGCAGTTCTTC.

This chain uses TRBV7-6 with TRBJ1-1; tentative D call: TRBD1 (6 bases). The CDR3 is made up of 16 amino acids. The V gene lost 1 base and the J gene lost 5 bases, with 17 bases spanning the gap. Germline values: CDR1 SGHVS, CDR2 FNYEAQ. The CDR3 loop is CASSLGPPGVGTEAFF. Here the CDR3 DNA reads TGTGCCAGCAGCTTAGGCCCTCCAGGGGTCGGGACTGAAGCTTTCTTT.

This clonotype was detected only a few times. The chain recombines TRBV20-1 with TRBJ1-2, with 8 bases aligning to TRBD1. In germline, CDR1 is DFQATT, CDR2 SNEGSKA (reference sequence). The trim removed 0 bases at V and 3 bases at J, leaving 6 bases unmatched. The CDR3 covers 15 residues. The CDR3 loop is CSARDPGGSDYGYTF. The CDR3 nucleotides are TGCAGTGCTAGAGACCCAGGGGGCAGCGACTATGGCTACACCTTC.

V and J are TRBV5-1 and TRBJ2-6; 7 bases match TRBD1. Germline V lookup: CDR1 SGHRS, CDR2 YFSETQ. After removal of 1 base from V and 11 bases from J, the junction contained 6 bases not matched to a gene. This CDR3 contains 14 residues. In nucleotides, the CDR3 is TGCGCCAGCAGCTTGTTCGGGACAGAATACGTCCTGACTTTC. It specifies CASSLFGTEYVLTF.